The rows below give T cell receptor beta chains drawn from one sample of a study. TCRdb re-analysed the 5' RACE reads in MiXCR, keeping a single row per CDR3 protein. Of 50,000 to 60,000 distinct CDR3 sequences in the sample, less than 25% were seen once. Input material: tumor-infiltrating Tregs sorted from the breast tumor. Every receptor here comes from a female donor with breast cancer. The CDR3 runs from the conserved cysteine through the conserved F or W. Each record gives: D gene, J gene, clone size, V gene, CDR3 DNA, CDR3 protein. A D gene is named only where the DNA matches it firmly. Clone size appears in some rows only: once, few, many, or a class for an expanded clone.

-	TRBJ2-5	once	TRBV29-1	TGCAGCGTTGAAGGGGGGTTTTTGGGTTTCGAGACCCAGTACTTC	CSVEGGFLGFETQYF
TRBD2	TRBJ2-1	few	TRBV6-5	TGTGCCAGCAGGCCCCTATATAGCGGGAGGGTCAATGAGCAGTTCTTC	CASRPLYSGRVNEQFF
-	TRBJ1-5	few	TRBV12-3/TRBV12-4	TGTGCCAGCAGTTTTGAAGGGGCCGGGGGTCAGCCCCAGCATTTT	CASSFEGAGGQPQHF
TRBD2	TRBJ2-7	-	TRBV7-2	TGTGCCAGCAGCTTCCTAGCGACAAGCGGGAGCCCCTACGAGCAGTACTTC	CASSFLATSGSPYEQYF
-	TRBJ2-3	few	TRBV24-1	TGTGCCACCAGTGATTCCCGGCGGGATACGCAGTATTTT	CATSDSRRDTQYF
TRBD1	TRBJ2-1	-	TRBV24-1	TGTGCCACCAGTGATTCCGGGACAGGGAATAATGAGCAGTTCTTC	CATSDSGTGNNEQFF
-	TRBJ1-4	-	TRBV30	TGTGCCAAGAGTGCGCGGGAAAAACTGTTTTTT	CAKSAREKLFF
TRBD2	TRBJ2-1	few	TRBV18	TGTGCCAGCTCACAACTAGCGGGAGTTTCAAATGAGCAGTTCTTC	CASSQLAGVSNEQFF
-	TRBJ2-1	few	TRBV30	TGTGCCTGGAGCGGGAGTGTCTACAATGAGCAGTTCTTC	CAWSGSVYNEQFF
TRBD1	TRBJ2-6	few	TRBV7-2	TGTGCCAGCGGCTACGACAGGGCTGGGGCCAACGTCCTGACTTTC	CASGYDRAGANVLTF
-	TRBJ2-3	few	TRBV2	TGTGCCACCAGTCCTAGTACAGATACGCAGTATTTT	CATSPSTDTQYF
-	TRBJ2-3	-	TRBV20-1	TGCAGTGCTAGACTCTTTGTGGATACGCAGTATTTT	CSARLFVDTQYF
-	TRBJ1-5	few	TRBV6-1	TGTGCCAGCAGTGAACGACGTCGAGATCAGCCCCAGCATTTT	CASSERRRDQPQHF
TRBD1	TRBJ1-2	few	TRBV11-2	TGTGCCAGCAGCCGACAGGGCAGCTTTTATGGCTACACCTTC	CASSRQGSFYGYTF
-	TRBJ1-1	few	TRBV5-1	TGCGCCAGCAGCTCGTTTTCTACAGGCACTGAAGCTTTCTTT	CASSSFSTGTEAFF
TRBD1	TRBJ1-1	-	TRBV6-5	TGTGCCAGCAGGGGGACAGAGAACACTGAAGCTTCCTTT	CASRGTENTEASF
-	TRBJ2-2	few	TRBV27	TGTGCCAGCAGTGATTCCTCCTCGGGGGGCCGGGAGCTGTTTTTT	CASSDSSSGGRELFF
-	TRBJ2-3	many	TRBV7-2	TGTGCCAGCACCAGAAGTAGGGGAGGCACAGATACGCAGTATTTT	CASTRSRGGTDTQYF
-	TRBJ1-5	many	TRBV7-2	TGTGCCAGCAGCTTAGCGCCCAGAGGGCAGCCCCAGCATTTT	CASSLAPRGQPQHF
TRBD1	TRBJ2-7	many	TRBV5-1	TGCGCCAGCAGCTTCTACAGGGGGCCCTACGAGCAGTACTTC	CASSFYRGPYEQYF
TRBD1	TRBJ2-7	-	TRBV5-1	TGCGCCAGTAGGGACAGCGCAACCTACGAGCAGTACTTC	CASRDSATYEQYF
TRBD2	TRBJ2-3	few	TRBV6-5	TGTGCCAGCAGTTACTCCTGGACTAGCGGGATGCATACGCAGTATTTT	CASSYSWTSGMHTQYF
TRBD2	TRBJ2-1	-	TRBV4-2	TGTGCCAGCAGCCAAGAGACTAGCGGGGGAGCGTATGAGCAGTTCTTC	CASSQETSGGAYEQFF
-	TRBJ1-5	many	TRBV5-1	TGCGCCAGCAGAGAGTCTCCTCAACCCCATCAGCCCCAGCATTTT	CASRESPQPHQPQHF
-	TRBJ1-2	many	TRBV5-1	TGCGCCAGCAGCACCGACGAGCCTTATGTGGATGGCTACACCTTC	CASSTDEPYVDGYTF
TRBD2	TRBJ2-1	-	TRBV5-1	TGCGCCAGCACGTGGACTAGCGGGAGGAATGAGCAGTTCTTC	CASTWTSGRNEQFF
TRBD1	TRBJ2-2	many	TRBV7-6	TGTGCCAGCAGCTCCACAGGGGGCACCGGGGAGCTGTTTTTT	CASSSTGGTGELFF
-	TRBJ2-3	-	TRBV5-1	TGCGCCAGTAAGGTTGGCTCCACAGATACGCAGTATTTT	CASKVGSTDTQYF
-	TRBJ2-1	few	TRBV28	TGTGCCAGCAGTCCGAGTAGTCAGGACGAGAACAATGAGCAGTTCTTC	CASSPSSQDENNEQFF
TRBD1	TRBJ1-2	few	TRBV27	TGTGCCAGCAGCCCGATCGACAGGGGGCTGGGTGGCTACACCTTC	CASSPIDRGLGGYTF
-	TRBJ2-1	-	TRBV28	TGTGCCAGCAGTTCCCACTTAGAACCGAATAAGCAGTTCTTC	CASSSHLEPNKQFF
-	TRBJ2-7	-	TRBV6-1	TGTGCCAGCACTAGAGGGAGGTCCGCATCCTACGAGCAGTACTTC	CASTRGRSASYEQYF
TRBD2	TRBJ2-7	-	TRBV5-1	TGCGCCAGCAGTTTTAACGGGAGGGCTGACGAGCAGTACTTC	CASSFNGRADEQYF
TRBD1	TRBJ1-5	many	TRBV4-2	TGTGCCAGCAGCCAAGAACAGGGGAAGGGGCCCCAGCATTTT	CASSQEQGKGPQHF
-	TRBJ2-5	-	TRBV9	TGTGCCAGCAGCGTAGGACCGGGAGAGGAAGAGACCCAGTACTTC	CASSVGPGEEETQYF
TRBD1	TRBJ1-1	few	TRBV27	TGTGCCAGCAGTCCTATGGACAGGGGGATGGGGGGAGCTTTCTTT	CASSPMDRGMGGAFF
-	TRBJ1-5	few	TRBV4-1	TGCGCCAGCAGCCGAGGACAGACTACAAGCAATCAGCCCCAGCATTTT	CASSRGQTTSNQPQHF
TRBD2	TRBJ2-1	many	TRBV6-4	TGTGCCAGCAGTGGAAGACTAGCGGGAGGTGAGCAGTTCTTC	CASSGRLAGGEQFF
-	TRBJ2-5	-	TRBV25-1	TGTGCCAGCAGTGAACTACAGGGCAAAGGCAGGGAGACCCAGTACTTC	CASSELQGKGRETQYF
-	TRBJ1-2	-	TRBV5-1	TGCGCCAGCGGAACTTCTGGAGCAGATGGCTACACCTTC	CASGTSGADGYTF
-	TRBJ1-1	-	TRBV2	TGTGCCAGCAGGGGCGGTTTGAACACTGAAGCTTTCTTT	CASRGGLNTEAFF
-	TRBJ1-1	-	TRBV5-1	TGCGCCAGCAGACTCGCACCCCCGAACACTGAAGCTTTCTTT	CASRLAPPNTEAFF
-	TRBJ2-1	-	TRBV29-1	TGCAGCGTCAAACCAGCGAATGAGCAGTTCTTC	CSVKPANEQFF
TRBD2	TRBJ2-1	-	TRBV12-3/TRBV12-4	TGTGCCAGCAGTCCGAGACTAGCGGGGGGGCATGGAAATGAGCAGTTCTTC	CASSPRLAGGHGNEQFF
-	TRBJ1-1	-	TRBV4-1	TGCGCCAGCAGCCAAGATCGAGGGACTCTGGGACCTGAAGCTTTCTTT	CASSQDRGTLGPEAFF
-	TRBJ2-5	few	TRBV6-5	TGTGCCAGCAGTTCAACTTCAGGGGACCGAGAGACCCAGTACTTC	CASSSTSGDRETQYF
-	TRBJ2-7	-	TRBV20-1	TGCAGTGCTAAACTCCTGAATCTCGAGCAGTACTTC	CSAKLLNLEQYF
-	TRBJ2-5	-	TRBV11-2	TGTGCCAGCAGCTTAGGACAGACGGGGACCCAGTACTTC	CASSLGQTGTQYF
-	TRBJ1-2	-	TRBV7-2	TGTGCCAGCAGCCGGGGACACCCGAACTATGGCTACACCTTC	CASSRGHPNYGYTF